This TCR beta chain was profiled in a study of cytomegalovirus exposure and HLA in healthy donors. Concerning this clone itself: Its antigen is not identified.

This CDR3 is built from 12 residues. Deletions cut 4 bases from V and 6 bases from J, with 8 bases between. Looked up from germline, CDR1 is MNHEY and CDR2 is SVGAGI. Method: immunoSEQ multiplex PCR; TCRdb's copy keeps in-frame clones and lacks some. The table lists around 170,000 clones, 88% of them singletons, with under 3% in the top ten. Study results and caveats: Cytomegalovirus status was reportedly diagnosed by the classifier with high sensitivity and specificity.

This TCR derives from a man aged 18 to 30 in good health and CMV-seronegative. The gene calls are TRBV6-5 and TRBJ2-3, with D uncertain. The sample taken for sequencing was PBMCs. The CDR3 reads CASSSPGDTQYF. The CDR3 DNA is TGTGCCAGCAGTTCCCCCGGGGATACGCAGTATTTT.